This TCR beta chain emerged from a study of cytomegalovirus exposure and HLA in healthy donors. Study results and caveats: Cytomegalovirus status was reportedly diagnosed by the classifier with high sensitivity and specificity.

Concerning this clone itself: What it binds is unknown.

PCR was performed using 60 Vbeta and 13 Jbeta primers. Sequencing used immunoSEQ multiplex PCR; TCRdb keeps in-frame clones, though not all of them. The sample includes 95,000 to 110,000 clones, roughly 82% of them seen just once. Per germline, CDR1 SGHRS and CDR2 YFSETQ. V lost 0 bases, J lost 3 bases, and 12 bases stayed unmatched. CDR3 length: 18 residues. This sequence joins TRBV5-1 and TRBJ2-5; TRBD2 aligns across 9 bases. Sequenced material: PBMCs. This TCR was sampled from a man aged 25 to 45 in good health and CMV-seropositive. The CDR3 protein is CASSLGSSGASHKETQYF. CDR3 nucleotides: TGCGCCAGCAGCTTGGGCTCTAGCGGGGCCTCGCACAAAGAGACCCAGTACTTC.